A single T cell receptor (beta chain) is shown here with its context. Its antigen is unknown. The sample's treatment: about 20 received Ad26.COV2.S at low or high dose, single or two shots; 5 received placebo; per-sample allocation not given. The study sampled participants on day 63 after the first vaccine or placebo injection. The donor's status was that of an adult aged 18-55 years in Boston. Wuhan-strain spike was delivered by a replication-incompetent Ad26 vector. These data are taken from a study of Ad26.COV2.S vaccination and SARS-CoV-2 variants. Notes on the study in general: It was reported that spike-specific CD8+ and CD4+ T cell responses were substantially broad after vaccination. The placebo group had lower spike-specific TCR breadth than the vaccine recipients did.

Libraries were prepared by immunoSEQ multiplex PCR; TCRdb keeps only in-frame clonotypes and omits some of them. The sample includes about 350,000 clones, 85% to 90% seen only once; the top ten take approximately 5%. The CDR3 has 12 amino acids. CDR1 SGHAT and CDR2 FQNNGV come from the germline V gene. V was clipped by 0 bases and J by 6 bases, with 5 bases between them. The chain employs TRBV11-2 and TRBJ1-1; D uncertain. The source is a person aged 18-60 years who received the Ad26.COV2.S COVID-19 vaccine or a placebo. Sequenced material: peripheral blood, taken in a trial of Ad26.COV2.S vaccine versus placebo. Written as DNA, the CDR3 is TGTGCCAGCAGCTTAGAGGTGGCTGAAGCTTTCTTT. Protein sequence: CASSLEVAEAFF. Drawing the rest from reference TRBV11-2 and TRBJ1-1, the complete variable domain is EAGVAQSPRYKIIEKRQSVAFWCNPISGHATLYWYQQILGQGPKLLIQFQNNGVVDDSQLPKDRFSAERLKGVDSTLKIQPAKLEDSAVYLCASSLEVAEAFFGQGTRLTVV.